This T cell receptor beta chain was sequenced for a study of OX40 agonist ivuxolimab in advanced cancers. This clone was seen just once. V was trimmed by 3 bases and J by 1 base, leaving 6 bases between them. This CDR3 has 13 amino acids. Germline V gene lookup returns CDR1 SNHLY and CDR2 FYNNEI. Only in-frame clones appear in the TCRdb table, and some are missing; sequencing was by immunoSEQ multiplex PCR. The table shows fewer than 45,000 clones, with more than 80% occurring only once. The sequence was collected from an adult with an advanced solid tumor such as melanoma, head and neck, liver or kidney cancer. Sequenced material: CD4+ or CD8+ T cells sorted from blood, taken in a trial of the OX40 agonist ivuxolimab. V gene TRBV2 combines with J gene TRBJ2-5; D is unclear. The chain's CDR3 is CASSEGSQETQYF. CDR3 nucleotides: TGTGCCAGCAGTGAGGGCTCCCAAGAGACCCAGTACTTC.